These 20 T cell receptor beta chains share one sample of origin, sequenced in a study of T cells expressing NK-cell markers. TCRdb reprocessed the 5' RACE reads; each CDR3 protein has one entry and no DNA is given. This table lists 400,000 to 550,000 distinct CDR3 sequences. The sample was blood T cells: a sorted CD56 or NKG2C T cell subset, CD4+ or CD8+ T cells, or bulk PBMC T cells (not recorded which). The receptors here all came from a woman between 18 and 70 years old in good health.

The rearrangement links TRBV4-3 to TRBJ2-1; TCRdb selects TRBD2, and the lack of DNA leaves this call unchecked. CDR3 length: 16 amino acids. Looked up from germline, CDR1 is LGHNA and CDR2 is YSLEER. The CDR3 sequence is CASSQAPSGTYNEQFF.

V gene TRBV7-3 combines with J gene TRBJ2-1; the TCRdb call, TRBD2, lacks DNA for checking. This CDR3 spans 13 amino acids. Germline assignment: CDR1 SGHTA and CDR2 FQGTGA. CDR3 region: CASSSTSQYEQFF.

The gene calls are TRBV10-3 and TRBJ2-5; TCRdb calls TRBD2, which cannot be checked without DNA. Per the germline V gene, CDR1 is ENHRY and CDR2 is SYGVKD. The CDR3 is made up of 14 amino acids. The CDR3: CAIIPSWRGETQYF.

The V call is TRBV5-4, the J call TRBJ1-1. The germline V gene has CDR1 SGHNT and CDR2 YYREEE (reference sequence). This CDR3 is 16 amino acids long. The CDR3 here is CASSLIFREANTEAFF.

The chain has TRBV10-2 and TRBJ1-6; TCRdb gives TRBD1 as the D gene, but with no DNA this cannot be confirmed. CDR3 size: 12 residues. Germline V lookup: CDR1 WSHSY, CDR2 SAAADI. The CDR3: CASSDGAGYVHF.

J is TRBJ2-1 and V is TRBV9; the D gene TCRdb calls, TRBD1, cannot be checked with no DNA. CDR1 is SGDLS, CDR2 YYNGEE, per germline. The CDR3 sequence is 16 residues long. CDR3 amino acids: CASSVAPGQGRDEQFF. Together with reference TRBV9 and TRBJ2-1, the CDR3 gives the full variable domain: DSGVTQTPKHLITATGQRVTLRCSPRSGDLSVYWYQQSLDQGLQFLIQYYNGEERAKGNILERFSAQQFPDLHSELNLSSLELGDSALYFCASSVAPGQGRDEQFFGPGTRLTVL.

The rearrangement joins TRBV20-1 to TRBJ1-5; TCRdb's D call, TRBD1, is unchecked because there is no DNA. Looked up from germline, CDR1 is DFQATT and CDR2 is SNEGSKA (reference sequence). The CDR3 is 15 residues long. The CDR3 spells CSASESTGGFQPQHF.

This chain uses TRBV7-2 with TRBJ1-1. The CDR3 runs 15 residues. CDR1 SGHTA and CDR2 FQGNSA come from the germline V gene. The CDR3: CASSLMGAGNTEAFF.

The V call is TRBV6-5, the J call TRBJ1-4. The CDR3 loop spans 15 amino acids. CDR1 is MNHEY, CDR2 SVGAGI, per germline. CDR3 protein: CASSYSGVANEKLFF.

J is TRBJ2-2 and V is TRBV20-1; TCRdb names TRBD2, which stays unverified in the absence of DNA. The CDR3 has 14 residues. Germline assignment: CDR1 DFQATT and CDR2 SNEGSKA (reference sequence). The chain's CDR3 is CSARLGGASGELFF.

The chain is built from TRBV19 and TRBJ2-1; TCRdb names TRBD2, which stays unverified in the absence of DNA. Germline CDR1 is LNHDA and CDR2 is SQIVND (reference sequence). This CDR3 is built from 19 residues. CDR3: CASSIVPGLASSSYNEQFF.

The CDR3 here is CASSSRFLAGNEDTQYF. The chain has TRBV5-5 and TRBJ2-3; the TRBD2 assignment by TCRdb is unverifiable without DNA. Germline lookup yields CDR1 SGHKS and CDR2 YYEKEE (reference sequence). This CDR3 comprises 17 residues.

The V and J genes are TRBV20-1 and TRBJ2-7; TCRdb proposes TRBD2, but this gene call is untestable without DNA. Per germline, CDR1 DFQATT and CDR2 SNEGSKA (reference sequence). The CDR3 is 14 residues long. The CDR3 sequence is CSASGGEGPYEQYF.

The V call is TRBV20-1, the J call TRBJ2-7; TCRdb proposes TRBD2, but this gene call is untestable without DNA. CDR3 length: 14 residues. Per germline, CDR1 DFQATT and CDR2 SNEGSKA (reference sequence). The CDR3 sequence is CSAQLAGQHYEQYF.

This rearrangement joins TRBV4-3 to TRBJ2-3. The CDR3 covers 17 residues. Germline CDR1 reads LGHNA; CDR2 reads YSLEER. CDR3 protein: CASSSYYISLPADTQYF.

The V and J genes are TRBV6-5 and TRBJ1-2. Looked up from germline, CDR1 is MNHEY and CDR2 is SVGAGI. This CDR3 spans 13 amino acids. The CDR3 here is CASSYEGHYGYTF.

The rearrangement uses TRBV5-1 and TRBJ1-6. This CDR3 is 17 amino acids long. CDR1 is SGHRS, CDR2 YFSETQ, per germline. The chain's CDR3 is CASSFGDVFAYNSPLHF.

This sequence joins TRBV20-1 and TRBJ2-6. Per the germline V gene, CDR1 is DFQATT and CDR2 is SNEGSKA (reference sequence). The CDR3 loop spans 15 amino acids. The CDR3 here is CSADRSLSGANVLTF.

The rearrangement joins TRBV29-1 to TRBJ2-3; TCRdb indicates TRBD2, and absent DNA this call remains unverified. Germline CDR1 and CDR2: SQVTM and ANQGSEA. This CDR3 comprises 14 residues. CDR3 protein: CSVGLAGPTDTQYF.

The chain carries TRBV5-1 and TRBJ2-1; TCRdb indicates TRBD2, and absent DNA this call remains unverified. Per germline, CDR1 SGHRS and CDR2 YFSETQ. CDR3 length: 18 amino acids. The CDR3: CASSLPASGRRSYNEQFF.